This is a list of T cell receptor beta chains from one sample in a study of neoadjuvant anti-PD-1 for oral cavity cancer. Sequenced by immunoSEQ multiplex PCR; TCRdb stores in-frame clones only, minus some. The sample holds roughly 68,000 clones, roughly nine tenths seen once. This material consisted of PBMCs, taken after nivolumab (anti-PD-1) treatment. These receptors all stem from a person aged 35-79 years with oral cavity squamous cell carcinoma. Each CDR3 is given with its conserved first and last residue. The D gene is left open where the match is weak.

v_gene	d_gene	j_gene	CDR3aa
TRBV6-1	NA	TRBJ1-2	CASSEIDRGGYTF
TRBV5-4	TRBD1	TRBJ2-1	CASSFAWDRGLKGPYNEQFF
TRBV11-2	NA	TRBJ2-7	CASSLGLGDGEQYF
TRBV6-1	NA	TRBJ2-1	CASSEGVAPNEQFF
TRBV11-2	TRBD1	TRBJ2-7	CASSFLRDRGFKEYF
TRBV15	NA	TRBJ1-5	CATSRDLRGNQPQHF
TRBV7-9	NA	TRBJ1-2	CASSPDRVYGYTF
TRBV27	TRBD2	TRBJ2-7	CASAAVSGGPYEQYF
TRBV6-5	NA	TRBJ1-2	CASSLPGGDGYTF
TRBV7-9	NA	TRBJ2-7	CASSPAVSSYEQYF
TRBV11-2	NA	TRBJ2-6	CASSPIHRASGANVLTF
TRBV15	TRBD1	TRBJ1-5	CATSRDLQGVQPQHF
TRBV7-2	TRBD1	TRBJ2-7	CASSLALWWAGQGSEQYF
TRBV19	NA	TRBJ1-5	CASSPSGHDQPQHF
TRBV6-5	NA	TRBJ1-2	CASTPSGDYGYTF
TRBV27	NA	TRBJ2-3	CASSSPTYTSTDTQYF
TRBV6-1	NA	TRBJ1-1	CASSEVSGPGTLNTEAFF
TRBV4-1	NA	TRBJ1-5	CASSPLVLWGPQHF
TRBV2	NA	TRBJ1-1	CASGRGGTEAFF
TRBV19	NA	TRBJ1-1	CASSIRYNTEAFF
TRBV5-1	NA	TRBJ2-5	CASSLDNGETQYF
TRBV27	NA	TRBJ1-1	CASSLGGRTEAFF
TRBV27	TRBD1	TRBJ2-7	CASSFLPGAGQGYEQYF
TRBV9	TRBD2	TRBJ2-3	CASSPRDYLDTQYF
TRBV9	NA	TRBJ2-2	CASSVERTWRGGELFF
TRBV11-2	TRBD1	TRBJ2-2	CASSLALGQGGSGELFF
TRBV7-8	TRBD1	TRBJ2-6	CASSFAGTAISGANVLTF
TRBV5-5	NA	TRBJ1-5	CASSQASWPPNQPQHF
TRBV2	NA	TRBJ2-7	CASSSVRLNSYEQYF
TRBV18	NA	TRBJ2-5	CASSPSPLRRALRETQYF
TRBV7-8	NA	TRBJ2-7	CASSLSTVTGYEQYF
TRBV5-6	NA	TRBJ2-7	CASSFSGPYEQYF
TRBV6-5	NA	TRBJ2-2	CASSYDPNTGELFF
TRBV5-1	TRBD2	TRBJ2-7	CASGSGIIHEQYF
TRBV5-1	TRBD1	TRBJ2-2	CASRRMGTANTGELFF
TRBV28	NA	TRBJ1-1	CASNGQNTEAFF
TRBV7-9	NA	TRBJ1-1	CASSHVTEAFF
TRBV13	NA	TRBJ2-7	CASSSRGLPTYEQYF
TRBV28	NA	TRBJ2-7	CASSFSIPYEQYF
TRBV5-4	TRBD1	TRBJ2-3	CASSAGQGGLADTQYF
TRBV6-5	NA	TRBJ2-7	CASSYGQGSGEQYF
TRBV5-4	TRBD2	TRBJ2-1	CPGTSPYNEQFF
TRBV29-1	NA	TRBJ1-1	CSVERGGVNTEAFF
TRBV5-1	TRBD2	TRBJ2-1	CASGSGSGRGNEQFF
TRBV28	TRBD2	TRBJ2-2	CASSPDGLAGVSGELFF
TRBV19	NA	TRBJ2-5	CASSPGQLQETQYF
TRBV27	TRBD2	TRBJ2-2	CASSSAPPREIETGELFF
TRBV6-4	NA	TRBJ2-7	CASSDGERSTYEQYF
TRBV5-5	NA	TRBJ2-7	CASSLIARTNYEQYF
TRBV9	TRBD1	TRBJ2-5	CASSETGSVRQETQYF
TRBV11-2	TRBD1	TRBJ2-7	CASSLVQGAGYEQYF
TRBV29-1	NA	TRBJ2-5	CSVLREGAWSQYF
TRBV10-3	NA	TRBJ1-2	CAISERVLGNGYTF